The following is a T cell receptor beta chain sequence with its context. The data were taken from a study of T cells after somatic rescue of genetic block. Germline V gene lookup returns CDR1 SGHTA and CDR2 FQGNSA. V lost 3 bases to trimming and J lost 1 base, with 6 bases between them. The CDR3 runs 13 residues. The data were produced by immunoSEQ multiplex PCR, yet TCRdb's version contains in-frame clones alone and is incomplete. The sample yields 80,000 to 100,000 clones, 80% to 90% seen once. The sequence was collected from a woman aged 18-29 years. The chain recombines TRBV7-2 with TRBJ1-1, with no clear D. Sequencing was carried out using peripheral blood mononuclear cells (PBMCs). CDR3 sequence (DNA): TGTGCCAGCAGCTTCTATAGGAACACTGAAGCTTTCTTT. It encodes CASSFYRNTEAFF.